This T cell receptor beta chain was found in a study of cytomegalovirus exposure and HLA in healthy donors. Study-level results: Immune exposure data for these donors was limited to CMV serostatus. Within a later analysis, the majority of CMV-associated TCR beta chains appeared HLA-restricted.

The PCR employed 60 Vbeta primers together with 13 Jbeta primers. The data were produced by immunoSEQ multiplex PCR, yet TCRdb's version contains in-frame clones alone and is incomplete. Altogether approximately 100,000 clones are present, around four fifths being singletons, with the ten largest covering 4.5% to 6%. Trimming removed 6 bases at V and 6 bases at J, with 11 bases between. The CDR3 covers 11 residues. Germline CDR1 is DFQATT and CDR2 is SNEGSKA (reference sequence). Concerning this clone: Its target is unknown.

The sequence was obtained from a woman aged 40 to 49 in good health and CMV-seronegative. The genes are TRBV20-1 and TRBJ1-2; D is ambiguous. What was sequenced was PBMCs. The CDR3 DNA follows: TGCAGTGCCTCGGTAGACAATGGCTACACCTTC. Translating it yields CSASVDNGYTF.